The clone carrying this T cell receptor (beta chain) occurred a few times. The antigen remains undetermined. Germline and junction disagree at one end, which may indicate a read error. TCRdb reprocessed the 5' RACE reads via MiXCR and lists one record per CDR3 protein. The sample carries 550,000 to 700,000 distinct CDR3 sequences, approximately 21% recorded once. This CDR3 spans 14 amino acids. In germline, CDR1 is DFQATT, CDR2 SNEGSKA (reference sequence). This record belongs to a study of identical twins. Study conclusions and caveats: Fewer insertions marked abundant cord blood beta clonotypes; young adult naive trended weakly, memory not at all.

These same records also appear under a second study, on T cells expressing NK-cell markers. That source reports: Seven of the eight sequenced donors were HCMV-seropositive; one was seronegative.

Sequenced sample: PBMCs. This TCR came from a woman aged 18-29 years in good health. The V and J genes are TRBV20-1 and TRBJ2-7; 8 bases line up with TRBD1. CDR3: CSARDDRGAYEQYF. As DNA, the CDR3 is TGCAGTGCCAGAGATGACAGGGGCGCCTATGAGCAGTACTTC.